These T cell receptor beta chains were read from a single sample in a study of molecular identifiers for immune sequencing clone quantification. TCRdb reanalysed the PCR reads using MiXCR and keeps one entry per CDR3 protein. There are approximately 500,000 distinct CDR3 sequences in the sample; 20% to 25% occur only once, and about 0.8% lies in the top ten. The sequenced sample consisted of naive CD8+ T cells from blood, with Jurkat cell RNA spiked in. The source of these receptors is a human donor in good health. Some libraries in this study had Jurkat cell RNA spiked in. Each CDR3 is given with its conserved first and last residue. The D gene is left open where the match is weak. Clone size, where shown, is once, few, many, or a class for clones that have expanded.

V	length	D	J	size	CDR3	DNA
TRBV28	12	.	TRBJ2-7	.	CASNLQGTEQYF	TGTGCCAGCAACTTACAGGGAACCGAGCAGTACTTC
TRBV24-1	13	.	TRBJ2-1	few	CATSERIGNEQFF	TGTGCCACCAGTGAACGGATAGGCAATGAGCAGTTCTTC
TRBV29-1	13	.	TRBJ2-1	.	CSVEFGFYNEQFF	TGCAGCGTTGAATTCGGATTTTACAATGAGCAGTTCTTC
TRBV4-3	15	.	TRBJ1-1	few	CASSQDPDGNTEAFF	TGCGCCAGCAGCCAAGATCCTGACGGGAACACTGAAGCTTTCTTT
TRBV20-1	11	.	TRBJ1-1	many	CSARQNTEAFF	TGCAGTGCTAGGCAGAACACTGAAGCTTTCTTT
TRBV27	18	.	TRBJ2-5	.	CASSLSSTGMGTQETQYF	TGTGCCAGCAGTTTATCTAGTACCGGGATGGGCACCCAAGAGACCCAGTACTTC
TRBV4-3	16	.	TRBJ1-3	few	CASSQGSSGAGNTIYF	TGCGCCAGCAGCCAAGGGTCTTCAGGGGCGGGAAACACCATATATTTT
TRBV7-9	15	TRBD1	TRBJ1-1	many	CASSPWTGPNTEAFF	TGTGCCAGCAGCCCCTGGACAGGGCCGAACACTGAAGCTTTCTTT
TRBV7-2	13	.	TRBJ2-1	many	CASSPWASGEQFF	TGTGCCAGCAGCCCCTGGGCCAGCGGAGAGCAGTTCTTC
TRBV30	10	.	TRBJ1-1	.	CALTVSEAFF	TGTGCCTTGACAGTTTCTGAAGCTTTCTTT
TRBV4-1	12	.	TRBJ2-7	many	CASSQGGEEQYF	TGCGCCAGCAGCCAAGGGGGAGAGGAGCAGTACTTC
TRBV9	14	TRBD1	TRBJ1-2	many	CASSSTGGSYGYTF	TGTGCCAGCAGTTCCACAGGGGGCAGCTATGGCTACACCTTC
TRBV7-6	15	TRBD2	TRBJ2-1	few	CASSLSGGAFDEQFF	TGTGCCAGCAGCTTAAGCGGGGGGGCCTTCGATGAGCAGTTCTTC
TRBV7-9	13	.	TRBJ2-5	few	CASSPPADETQYF	TGTGCCAGCAGCCCTCCGGCAGACGAGACCCAGTACTTC
TRBV25-1	17	TRBD1	TRBJ2-1	few	CASSYEFGTGFYNEQFF	TGTGCCAGCAGTTACGAGTTCGGGACAGGGTTCTACAATGAGCAGTTCTTC
TRBV12-3/TRBV12-4	13	.	TRBJ2-1	.	CASSFWGMNEQFF	TGTGCCAGCAGTTTTTGGGGGATGAATGAGCAGTTCTTC
TRBV5-1	16	TRBD2	TRBJ2-7	many	CASRSSPGLAGVEQYF	TGCGCCAGCAGGTCCTCTCCGGGACTAGCGGGGGTGGAGCAGTACTTC